These 8 T cell receptor beta chains came from one sample sequenced in a study of T cell repertoires in cytomegalovirus infection. TCRdb called the reads again in MiXCR, with one record for every CDR3 protein. The sample comprises almost 550,000 distinct CDR3 sequences, 16% of which are singletons, and 24% rests with the top ten. Sequencing was done on a sample of CD8+ T cells from PBMCs. The source of these receptors is a human donor in good health (CMV status not recorded). Some clones in this sample may be carry-over from other donors' samples.

Turning to this clonotype: This may be a read error: a much more frequent sequence differs by one nucleotide. The chain employs TRBV27 and TRBJ2-1; tentatively, D is TRBD1 or TRBD2 (6 bases each). Germline V gene sequence: CDR1 MNHEY, CDR2 SMNVEV (reference sequence). The CDR3 consists of 14 residues. Here the CDR3 DNA reads TGTGCCAACAGTCCCGGGACACGGGGGAATGAGCAGTTCTTC. This encodes CANSPGTRGNEQFF.

In its sample, this clonotype was seen a few times. The chain uses TRBV19 and TRBJ1-2; unclear D gene. Between the trimmed V and J ends, which lost 7 bases and 5 bases, there was a span of 14 bases. The CDR3 runs 13 residues. In germline, CDR1 is LNHDA, CDR2 SQIVND (reference sequence). Here the CDR3 DNA reads TGTGCCAGTATTGGGAGGGAATGGTATGGCTACACCTTC. Translated, it gives CASIGREWYGYTF.

V is TRBV28 and J is TRBJ1-1; 8 positions match TRBD1. There are 19 residues in the CDR3. Germline V lookup: CDR1 MDHEN, CDR2 SYDVKM. Germline trimming cut 4 bases from V and 5 bases from J; bases unmatched to any gene: 21. The CDR3 is CASSSPKRDRIKGRTEAFF. The CDR3 DNA follows: TGTGCCAGCAGTTCTCCTAAAAGGGACAGGATCAAGGGGAGGACTGAAGCTTTCTTT.

This clonotype was seen at least ten times. The chain joins TRBV7-9 to TRBJ1-1; no firm D call. CDR1 and CDR2 (germline): SEHNR, FQNEAQ (reference sequence). Trimming removed 5 bases from V and 0 bases from J, with 7 bases in between. This CDR3 spans 13 amino acids. The CDR3 loop reads CASSQQVNTEAFF. For the CDR3, the DNA is TGTGCCAGCAGCCAACAAGTGAACACTGAAGCTTTCTTT.

This clonotype occurred many times. The V and J genes are TRBV7-6 and TRBJ1-4; D not certain. Trimming cost V 5 bases and J 5 bases, with 18 bases left between them. The CDR3 covers 16 residues. Germline V lookup: CDR1 SGHVS, CDR2 FNYEAQ. CDR3 loop: CASSLLSAQKNEKLFF. As DNA, the CDR3 is TGTGCCAGCAGCCTCCTCTCGGCGCAAAAAAATGAAAAACTGTTTTTT.

This clonotype turned up a few times. The chain carries TRBV19 and TRBJ2-7; either TRBD1 or TRBD2 may supply D (5 bases each). The germline V gene has CDR1 LNHDA and CDR2 SQIVND (reference sequence). The CDR3 has 13 amino acids. The V end lost 8 bases, the J end lost 0 bases, and 11 bases lay between the germline ends. Here the CDR3 DNA reads TGTGCCAGTGCCTGGGGGAGCTCCTACGAGCAGTACTTC. This sequence encodes CASAWGSSYEQYF.

The chain has TRBV20-1 and TRBJ2-2; 11 nucleotides line up with TRBD2. The germline CDR1 and CDR2 sequences are DFQATT and SNEGSKA (reference sequence). CDR3 length equals 15 residues. V gave up 5 bases and J gave up 6 bases; unmatched junction bases: 8. CDR3 protein: CSAQTSGKLPGELFF. The CDR3 region has the DNA TGCAGTGCTCAGACTAGCGGGAAGCTCCCCGGGGAGCTGTTTTTT.

This rearrangement joins TRBV15 to TRBJ2-5; D ambiguous. The CDR3 spans 13 residues. With 5 bases removed from V and 5 bases from J, the gap between germline ends came to 12 bases. Per germline, CDR1 LNHNV and CDR2 YYDKDF (reference sequence). In nucleotides, the CDR3 is TGTGCCACCAGCCGCGAAGGGTGGGAGACCCAGTACTTC. This codes for CATSREGWETQYF.